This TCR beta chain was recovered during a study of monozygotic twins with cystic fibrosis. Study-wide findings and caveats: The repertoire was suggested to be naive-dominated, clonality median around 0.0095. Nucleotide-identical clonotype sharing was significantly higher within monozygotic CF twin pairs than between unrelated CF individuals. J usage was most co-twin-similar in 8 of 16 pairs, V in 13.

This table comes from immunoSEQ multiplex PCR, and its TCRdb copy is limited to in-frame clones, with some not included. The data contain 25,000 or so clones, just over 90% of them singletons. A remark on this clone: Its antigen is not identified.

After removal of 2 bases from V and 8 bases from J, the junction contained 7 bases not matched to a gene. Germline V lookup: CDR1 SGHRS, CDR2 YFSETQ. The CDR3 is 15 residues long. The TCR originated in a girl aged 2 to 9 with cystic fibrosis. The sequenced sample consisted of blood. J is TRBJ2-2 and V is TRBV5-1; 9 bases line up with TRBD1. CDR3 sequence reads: CASSLGDRDPGELFF. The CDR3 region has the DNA TGCGCCAGCAGCTTAGGGGACAGGGACCCTGGGGAGCTGTTTTTT.